Listed here are 18 T cell receptor beta chains from one sample, sequenced in a study of regulatory T cells in long-lasting Graves disease. With iRepertoire HTBI primers and Arm-PCR of CDR3 regions, TCR beta libraries were built. In TCRdb, the multiplex PCR reads were re-called with MiXCR into one record per CDR3 protein. The profile covers a few hundred thousand distinct CDR3 sequences, with approximately 12% appearing a single time and over 15% taken by the ten largest. As to time point: newly diagnosed GD, antithyroid drugs for less than 3 months. The authors made the TCR library using RNA they extracted from PBMCs. This sample was also put to use in a study of T cells in Graves' hyperthyroidism and ophthalmopathy.

Specimen: peripheral blood mononuclear cells (PBMCs), collected at new diagnosis, from a patient treated with antithyroid drugs. The source of these receptors is a woman in her late teens or twenties with Graves disease.

This clonotype turned up a few times. The chain recombines TRBV20-1 with TRBJ2-1; no firm D call. With 0 bases removed from V and 0 bases from J, the gap between germline ends came to 9 bases. Germline V lookup: CDR1 DFQATT, CDR2 SNEGSKA (reference sequence). This CDR3 region has 15 residues. CDR3 sequence (DNA): TGCAGTGCTAGAGATCTCAAGAGCTCCTACAATGAGCAGTTCTTC. This encodes CSARDLKSSYNEQFF.

Many counts were recorded for this clonotype. The chain recombines TRBV6-2 or TRBV6-3 with TRBJ1-1; no definite D call. V lost 7 bases to trimming and J lost 11 bases, with 20 bases between them. The CDR3 runs to 13 residues. Germline loops: CDR1 MNHEY, CDR2 SVGEGT. The CDR3 sequence: CASIMDGDGGAFF. For the CDR3, the DNA is TGTGCCAGCATTATGGACGGAGACGGAGGGGCTTTCTTT.

This clonotype was observed a handful of times. The CDR3 nucleotides are TGTGCCAGCAGCTCAAGCGGGAGATTTATATTCGCCTACAATGAGCAGTTCTTC. Encoded protein: CASSSSGRFIFAYNEQFF. The rearrangement uses TRBV7-6 and TRBJ2-1; 8 bases map to TRBD2. Germline CDR1 is SGHVS and CDR2 is FNYEAQ. V trimming: 4 bases; J trimming: 2 bases; junction bases outside the gene matches: 13. The CDR3 consists of 18 residues. The entire variable domain, with the rest obtained from reference TRBV7-6 and TRBJ2-1, is as follows: GAGVSQSPRYKVTKRGQDVALRCDPISGHVSLYWYRQALGQGPEFLTYFNYEAQQDKSGLPNDRFSAERPEGSISTLTIQRTEQRDSAMYRCASSSSGRFIFAYNEQFFGPGTRLTVL.

The CDR3 coding sequence is TGTGCCAGCAGTGAAGGGGGGAGCTACGAGCAGTACGTC. This sequence encodes CASSEGGSYEQYV. The chain joins TRBV6-1 to TRBJ2-7, with D perhaps matching TRBD1 or TRBD2 (5 bases each). This CDR3 spans 13 amino acids. V lost 1 base, J lost 3 bases, and 7 bases lay in between. Germline V CDR1 and CDR2: MNHNS, SASEGT.

This clonotype was detected only a few times. One base away lies a much larger clone, so this may be a sequencing read error. The chain uses TRBV2 and TRBJ2-4; D not resolved. Germline CDR1 reads SNHLY; CDR2 reads FYNNEI. The CDR3 has 16 residues. The CDR3 DNA reads TGTGTCAGCAGTGAAGCGCGGAGCCTTATGAAAAACATTCAGTACTTC. Protein sequence: CVSSEARSLMKNIQYF.

The chain's CDR3 is CASSAGQGFNQPQHF. The CDR3 nucleotides are TGTGCCAGCAGCGCGGGACAGGGGTTCAATCAGCCCCAGCATTTT. The chain uses TRBV9 and TRBJ1-5; 10 positions agree with TRBD1. CDR1 is SGDLS, CDR2 YYNGEE, per germline. This CDR3 comprises 15 residues. With 3 bases clipped from V and 3 bases from J, the junction kept 3 bases outside the gene matches.

This clonotype was seen only a few times. V and J are TRBV28 and TRBJ2-1; D unclear. This CDR3 has 14 amino acids. The V gene's germline CDR1 is MDHEN and CDR2 SYDVKM. The germline V and J ends were trimmed by 3 bases and 8 bases, with 14 bases remaining between them. CDR3 bases: TGTGCCAGCAGTTTGACCCCAAACCACGATGAGCAGTTCTTC. It codes for CASSLTPNHDEQFF.

This clonotype was counted ten times or more. This chain connects TRBV7-8 to TRBJ2-2; tentatively, D is TRBD1 or TRBD2 (6 bases each). With 3 bases removed from V and 3 bases from J, the gap between germline ends came to 11 bases. CDR1 is SGHVS and CDR2 is FQNEAQ in the germline V gene. The CDR3 covers 15 residues. CDR3 nucleotide sequence: TGTGCCAGCAGCTTCGGGGGCAGGGACACCGGGGAGCTGTTTTTT. Translating gives CASSFGGRDTGELFF.

This clonotype was recorded a few times. V usage is TRBV19 and J usage is TRBJ2-1; 9 bases map to TRBD1. The CDR3 extends over 15 amino acids. Trimming at V came to 6 bases and at J to 6 bases, leaving 9 bases not matched to a gene. CDR1 is LNHDA and CDR2 is SQIVND in the germline V gene (reference sequence). CDR3 in amino acids: CASRLAGDRVNEQFF. For the CDR3, the DNA is TGTGCCAGTAGGCTAGCCGGGGACAGGGTCAATGAGCAGTTCTTC.

This clonotype was seen ten or more times. The chain recombines TRBV7-6 with TRBJ2-5; 8 bases are shared with TRBD1. In germline, CDR1 is SGHVS, CDR2 FNYEAQ. The V gene end was trimmed by 1 base and the J gene end by 5 bases; junction bases not matched to a gene: 3. The CDR3 loop spans 14 amino acids. CDR3 region: CASSLEDRAETQYF. The CDR3 nucleotides are TGTGCCAGCAGCTTAGAGGACAGGGCGGAGACCCAGTACTTC.

Only a few counts were recorded for this clonotype. The junction and the germline gene differ at one end; a read error may be behind it. V usage is TRBV11-2 and J usage is TRBJ1-1, with 8 bases identical to TRBD1. CDR3 length equals 16 residues. Per germline, CDR1 SGHAT and CDR2 FQNNGV. The CDR3 DNA reads as TGCGCCAGCAGCCAAGACCGACAGGGGTCTGGCACTGAAGCTTTCTTT. Protein: CASSQDRQGSGTEAFF. The full variable domain, rest sourced from reference TRBV11-2 and TRBJ1-1, is EAGVAQSPRYKIIEKRQSVAFWCNPISGHATLYWYQQILGQGPKLLIQFQNNGVVDDSQLPKDRFSAERLKGVDSTLKIQPAKLEDSAVYLCASSQDRQGSGTEAFFGQGTRLTVV.

This clonotype has ten or more counts. The V and J genes are TRBV5-6 and TRBJ2-1; no clear D. V was trimmed by 2 bases and J by 7 bases, leaving 19 bases between them. Germline loops: CDR1 SGHDT, CDR2 YYEEEE. This CDR3 spans 16 amino acids. The CDR3, as DNA: TGTGCCAGCAGCTTTTTCGGGCAGGAGAGGTCTAATGAGCAGTTCTTC. This translates into CASSFFGQERSNEQFF.

The sample holds many counts of this clonotype. This chain joins TRBV20-1 and TRBJ1-5, with D perhaps TRBD1 (5 bases). Germline V CDR1 and CDR2: DFQATT, SNEGSKA (reference sequence). The CDR3 spans 16 residues. Trimming removed 5 bases at V and 1 base at J, with 18 bases between. The CDR3 spells CSAPTPGLESNQPQHF. The CDR3, as DNA: TGCAGTGCTCCGACACCGGGACTGGAAAGCAATCAGCCCCAGCATTTT.

This clonotype was detected many times. This chain joins TRBV6-2 or TRBV6-3 and TRBJ2-2; possible D gene TRBD2, 5 bases. V was clipped by 2 bases and J by 5 bases, with 12 bases between them. The germline gives CDR1 MNHEY, CDR2 SVGEGT. This CDR3 comprises 15 residues. CDR3 nucleotides: TGTGCCAGCAGTTACCGGATCGGCGGGACCGGGGAGCTGTTTTTT. Translated, it gives CASSYRIGGTGELFF.

This clonotype has ten or more counts. The genes are TRBV3-1 and TRBJ1-2; 8 bases are shared with TRBD1. Looked up from germline, CDR1 is LGHDT and CDR2 is YNNKEL (reference sequence). The CDR3 is 17 amino acids. V gave up 5 bases and J gave up 4 bases; unmatched junction bases: 15. The CDR3 sequence: CASSEGTGREFGYGYTF. In nucleotides, the CDR3 is TGTGCCAGCAGCGAAGGGACAGGAAGGGAATTTGGCTATGGCTACACCTTC.

This chain connects TRBV6-2 or TRBV6-3 to TRBJ1-5; TRBD1 matches at 7 bases. The CDR3 runs to 13 residues. Germline V gene data show CDR1 as MNHEY and CDR2 as SVGEGT. V dropped 4 bases and J dropped 6; count of bases not matched to a gene: 3. CDR3 coding DNA: TGTGCCAGCAGTTCGACAGGGCGTCAGCCCCAGCATTTT. Translated, it gives CASSSTGRQPQHF.

The sample holds many counts of this clonotype. The chain recombines TRBV2 with TRBJ2-7; 8 bases align to TRBD2. The CDR3 runs 13 residues. Germline V CDR1 and CDR2: SNHLY, FYNNEI. V lost 7 bases and J lost 5; bases outside the gene matches: 7. Written as DNA, the CDR3 is TGTGCCAGCATAAGGCGAGCGGGAGACGAGCAGTACTTC. Residues: CASIRRAGDEQYF.

In this sample, this clonotype turned up many times. V and J are TRBV20-1 and TRBJ2-5; 11 bases are a match to TRBD2. V was pared by 3 bases and J by 3 bases, with 9 bases of the junction left unmatched. This CDR3 region has 16 residues. Germline lookup yields CDR1 DFQATT and CDR2 SNEGSKA (reference sequence). Written as DNA, the CDR3 is TGCAGTGCTAGGGCGCTAGCGGGAGGTACAGAAGAGACCCAGTACTTC. Protein product: CSARALAGGTEETQYF.